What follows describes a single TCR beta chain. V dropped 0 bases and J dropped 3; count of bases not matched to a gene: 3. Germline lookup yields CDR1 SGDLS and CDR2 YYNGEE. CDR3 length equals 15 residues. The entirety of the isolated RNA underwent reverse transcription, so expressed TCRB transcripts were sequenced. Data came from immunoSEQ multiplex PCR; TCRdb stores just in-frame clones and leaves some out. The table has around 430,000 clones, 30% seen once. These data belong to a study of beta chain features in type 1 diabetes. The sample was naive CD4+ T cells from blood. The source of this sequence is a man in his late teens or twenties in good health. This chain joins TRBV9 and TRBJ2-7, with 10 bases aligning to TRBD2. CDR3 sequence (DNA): TGTGCCAGCAGCGTAGATCTAGCGGGAGACTACGAGCAGTACTTC. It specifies CASSVDLAGDYEQYF.